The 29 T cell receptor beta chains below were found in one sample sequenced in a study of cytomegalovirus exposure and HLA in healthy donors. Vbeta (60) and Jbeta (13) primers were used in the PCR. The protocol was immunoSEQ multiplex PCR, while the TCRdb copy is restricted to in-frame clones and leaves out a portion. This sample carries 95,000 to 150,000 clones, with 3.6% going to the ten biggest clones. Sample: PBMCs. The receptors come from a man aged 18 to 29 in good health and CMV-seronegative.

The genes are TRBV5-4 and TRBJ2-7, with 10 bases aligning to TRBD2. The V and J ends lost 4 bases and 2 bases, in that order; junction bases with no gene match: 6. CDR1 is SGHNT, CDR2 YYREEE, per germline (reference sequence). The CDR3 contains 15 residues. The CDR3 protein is CASSPGLAAPYEQYF. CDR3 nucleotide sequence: TGTGCCAGCAGCCCAGGACTAGCGGCCCCCTACGAGCAGTACTTC.

The CDR3 loop reads CASSDAEEGASYEQYF. In DNA, the CDR3 is TGTGCCAGCAGTGATGCGGAAGAGGGAGCCTCCTACGAGCAGTACTTC. The V call is TRBV2, the J call TRBJ2-5, with D possibly being TRBD2 (5 bases). Judging by the DNA end, TRBJ2-7 fits better; the J call may be wrong. Per germline, CDR1 SNHLY and CDR2 FYNNEI. The CDR3 spans 16 residues.

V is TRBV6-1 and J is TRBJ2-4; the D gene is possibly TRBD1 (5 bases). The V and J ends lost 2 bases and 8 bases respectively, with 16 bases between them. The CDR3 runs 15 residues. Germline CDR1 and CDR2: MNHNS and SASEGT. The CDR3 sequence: CASSERQGGSDIQYF. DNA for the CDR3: TGTGCCAGCAGTGAAAGGCAGGGTGGATCGGACATTCAGTACTTC.

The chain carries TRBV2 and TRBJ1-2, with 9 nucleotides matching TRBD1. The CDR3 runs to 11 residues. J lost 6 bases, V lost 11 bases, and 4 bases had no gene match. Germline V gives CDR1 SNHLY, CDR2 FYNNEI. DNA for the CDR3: TGTGCCGGGGGACAGGGCAATGGCTACACCTTC. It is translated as CAGGQGNGYTF.

This CDR3 reads CASSPRLVPRYEQYF. Here the CDR3 DNA reads TGTGCCAGCAGCCCAAGACTAGTTCCTCGATACGAGCAGTACTTC. The rearrangement joins TRBV9 to TRBJ2-7; possibly TRBD2 for D (6 bases). The CDR3 totals 15 residues. Germline assignment: CDR1 SGDLS and CDR2 YYNGEE. V lost 4 bases, J lost 4 bases, and 18 bases lay in between.

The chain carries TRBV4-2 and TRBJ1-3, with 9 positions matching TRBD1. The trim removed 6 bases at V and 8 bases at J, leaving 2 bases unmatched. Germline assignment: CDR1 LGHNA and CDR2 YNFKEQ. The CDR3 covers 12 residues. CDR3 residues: CASRTGGDTIYF. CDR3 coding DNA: TGTGCCAGCAGGACAGGGGGAGACACCATATATTTT.

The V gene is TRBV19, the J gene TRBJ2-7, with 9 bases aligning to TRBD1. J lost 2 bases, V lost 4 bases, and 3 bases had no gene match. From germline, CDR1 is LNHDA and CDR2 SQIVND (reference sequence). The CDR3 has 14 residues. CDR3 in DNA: TGTGCCAGTAGTAGCGGGACAGGGACCTACGAGCAGTACTTC. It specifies CASSSGTGTYEQYF.

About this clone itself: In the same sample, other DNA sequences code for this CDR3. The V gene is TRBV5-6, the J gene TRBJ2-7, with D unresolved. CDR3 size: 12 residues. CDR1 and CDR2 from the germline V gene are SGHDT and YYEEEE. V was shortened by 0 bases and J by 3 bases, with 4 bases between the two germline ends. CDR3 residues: CASSLGLYEQYF. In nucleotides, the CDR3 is TGTGCCAGCAGCTTGGGGCTCTACGAGCAGTACTTC.

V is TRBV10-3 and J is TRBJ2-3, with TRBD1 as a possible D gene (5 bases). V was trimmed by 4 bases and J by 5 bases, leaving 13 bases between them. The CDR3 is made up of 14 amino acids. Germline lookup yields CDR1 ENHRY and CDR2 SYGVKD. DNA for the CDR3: TGTGCCATCAGTGGGGTCAGGGAAGGAGATACGCAGTATTTT. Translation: CAISGVREGDTQYF.

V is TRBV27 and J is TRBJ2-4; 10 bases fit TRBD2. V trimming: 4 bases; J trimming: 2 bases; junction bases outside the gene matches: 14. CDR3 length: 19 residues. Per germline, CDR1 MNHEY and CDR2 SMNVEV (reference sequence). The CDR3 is CASSSPSEREGLSKNIQYF. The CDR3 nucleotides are TGTGCCAGCAGTTCCCCATCTGAGCGGGAGGGCCTGTCCAAAAACATTCAGTACTTC.

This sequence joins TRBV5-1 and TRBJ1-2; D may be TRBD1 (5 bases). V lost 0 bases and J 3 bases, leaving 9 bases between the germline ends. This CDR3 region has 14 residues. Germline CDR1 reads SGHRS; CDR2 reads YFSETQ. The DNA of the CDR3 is TGCGCCAGCAGCTTGGCCGGGGGTGACTATGGCTACACCTTC. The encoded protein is CASSLAGGDYGYTF. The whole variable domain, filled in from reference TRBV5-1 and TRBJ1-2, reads KAGVTQTPRYLIKTRGQQVTLSCSPISGHRSVSWYQQTPGQGLQFLFEYFSETQRNKGNFPGRFSGRQFSNSRSEMNVSTLELGDSALYLCASSLAGGDYGYTFGSGTRLTVV.

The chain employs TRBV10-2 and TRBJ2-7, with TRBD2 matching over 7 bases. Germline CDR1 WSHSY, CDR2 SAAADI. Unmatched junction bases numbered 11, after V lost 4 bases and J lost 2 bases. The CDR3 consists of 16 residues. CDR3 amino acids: CASSGAGEGTPYEQYF. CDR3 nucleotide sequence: TGCGCCAGCAGTGGGGCCGGGGAGGGAACACCCTACGAGCAGTACTTC.

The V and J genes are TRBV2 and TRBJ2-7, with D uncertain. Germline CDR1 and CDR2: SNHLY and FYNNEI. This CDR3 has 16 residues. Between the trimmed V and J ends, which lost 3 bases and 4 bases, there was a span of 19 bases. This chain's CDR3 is CASSEENFYTFYEQYF. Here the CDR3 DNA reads TGTGCCAGCAGTGAGGAGAATTTTTACACCTTTTACGAGCAGTACTTC.

The CDR3 loop reads CASKQSSYNSPLHF. CDR3 DNA: TGTGCCAGCAAACAGAGCTCCTATAATTCACCCCTCCACTTT. The chain is built from TRBV25-1 and TRBJ1-6, with D hard to call. The CDR3 covers 14 residues. Germline V CDR1 and CDR2: MGHDK, SYGVNS. The germline V and J ends were trimmed by 7 bases and 0 bases, with 7 bases remaining between them.

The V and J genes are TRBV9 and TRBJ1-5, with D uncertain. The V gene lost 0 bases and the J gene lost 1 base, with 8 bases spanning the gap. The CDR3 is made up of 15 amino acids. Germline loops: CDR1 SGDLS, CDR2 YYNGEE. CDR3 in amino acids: CASSVASGSNQPQHF. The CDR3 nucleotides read TGTGCCAGCAGCGTAGCGTCGGGAAGCAATCAGCCCCAGCATTTT.

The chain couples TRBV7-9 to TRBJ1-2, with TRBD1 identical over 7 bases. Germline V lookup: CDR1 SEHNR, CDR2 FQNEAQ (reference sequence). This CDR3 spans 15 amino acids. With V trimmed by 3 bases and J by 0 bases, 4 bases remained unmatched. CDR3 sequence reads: CASSFQGEANYGYTF. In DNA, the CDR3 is TGTGCCAGCAGCTTCCAGGGGGAGGCTAACTATGGCTACACCTTC.

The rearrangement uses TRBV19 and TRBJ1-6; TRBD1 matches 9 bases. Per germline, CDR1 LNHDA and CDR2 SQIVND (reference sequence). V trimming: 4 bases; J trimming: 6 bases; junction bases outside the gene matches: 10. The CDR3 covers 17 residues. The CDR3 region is CASSTDRRTGANSPLHF. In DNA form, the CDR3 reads TGTGCCAGTAGTACCGACAGAAGGACAGGGGCTAATTCACCCCTCCACTTT.

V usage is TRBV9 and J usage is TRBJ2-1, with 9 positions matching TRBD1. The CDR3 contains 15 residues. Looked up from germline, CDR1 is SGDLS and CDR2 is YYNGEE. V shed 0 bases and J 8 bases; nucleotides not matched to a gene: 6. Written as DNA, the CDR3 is TGTGCCAGCAGCGTAGGGACAGGGGTAGGCTATGAGCAGTTCTTC. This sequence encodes CASSVGTGVGYEQFF.

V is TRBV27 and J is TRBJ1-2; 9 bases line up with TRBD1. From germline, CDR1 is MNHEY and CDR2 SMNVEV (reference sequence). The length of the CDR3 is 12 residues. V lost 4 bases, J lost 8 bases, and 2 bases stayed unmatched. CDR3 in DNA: TGTGCCAGCAGTTCGGACAGGGGCGGCTACACCTTC. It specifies CASSSDRGGYTF.

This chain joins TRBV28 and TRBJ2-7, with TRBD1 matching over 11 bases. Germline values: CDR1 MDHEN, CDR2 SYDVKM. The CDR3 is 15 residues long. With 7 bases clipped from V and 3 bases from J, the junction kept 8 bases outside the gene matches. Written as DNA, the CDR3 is TGTGCCAGCACAGGGACAGGGGGTTTAAGCTACGAGCAGTACTTC. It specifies CASTGTGGLSYEQYF.

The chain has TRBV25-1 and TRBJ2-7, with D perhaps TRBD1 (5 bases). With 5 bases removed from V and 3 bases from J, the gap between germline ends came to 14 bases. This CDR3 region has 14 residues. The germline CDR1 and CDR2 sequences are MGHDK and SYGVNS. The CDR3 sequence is CASSSMGPNYEQYF. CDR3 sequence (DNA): TGTGCCAGCAGTTCCATGGGGCCCAACTACGAGCAGTACTTC.

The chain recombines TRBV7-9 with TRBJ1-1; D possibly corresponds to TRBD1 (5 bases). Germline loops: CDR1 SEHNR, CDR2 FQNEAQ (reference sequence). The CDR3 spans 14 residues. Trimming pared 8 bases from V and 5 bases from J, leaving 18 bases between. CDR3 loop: CASGKGVVETEAFF. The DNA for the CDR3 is TGTGCCAGCGGAAAAGGGGTGGTGGAGACTGAAGCTTTCTTT.

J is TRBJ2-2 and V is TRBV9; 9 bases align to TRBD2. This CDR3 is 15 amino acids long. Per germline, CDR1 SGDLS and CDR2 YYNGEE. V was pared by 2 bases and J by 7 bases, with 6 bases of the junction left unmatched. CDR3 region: CASSVASGEYGELFF. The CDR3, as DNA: TGTGCCAGCAGCGTGGCTAGCGGGGAGTACGGGGAGCTGTTTTTT.

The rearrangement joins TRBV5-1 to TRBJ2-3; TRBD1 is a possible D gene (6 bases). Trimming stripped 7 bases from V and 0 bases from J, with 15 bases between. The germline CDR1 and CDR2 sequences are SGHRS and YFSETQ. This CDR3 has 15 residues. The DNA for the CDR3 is TGCGCCAGCGTTAAGGGGGACCCTAGCACAGATACGCAGTATTTT. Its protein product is CASVKGDPSTDTQYF.

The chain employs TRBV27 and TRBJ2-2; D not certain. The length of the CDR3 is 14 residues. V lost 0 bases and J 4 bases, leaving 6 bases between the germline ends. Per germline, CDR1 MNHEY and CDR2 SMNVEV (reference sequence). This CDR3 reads CASSLSAGTGELFF. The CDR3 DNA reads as TGTGCCAGCAGTTTATCGGCAGGCACCGGGGAGCTGTTTTTT.

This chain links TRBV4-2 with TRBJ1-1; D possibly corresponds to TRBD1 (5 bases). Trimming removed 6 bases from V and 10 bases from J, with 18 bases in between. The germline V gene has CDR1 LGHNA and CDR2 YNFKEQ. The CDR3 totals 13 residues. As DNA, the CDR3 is TGTGCCAGCAGGAGCGGGGGACCCCAGAGAGCTTTCTTT. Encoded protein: CASRSGGPQRAFF.

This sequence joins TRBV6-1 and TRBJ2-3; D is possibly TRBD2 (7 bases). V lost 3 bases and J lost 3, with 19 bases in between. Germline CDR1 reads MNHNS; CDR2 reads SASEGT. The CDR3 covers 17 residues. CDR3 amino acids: CASSEIGGGGPTDTQYF. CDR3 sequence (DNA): TGTGCCAGCAGTGAGATTGGGGGAGGGGGGCCGACAGATACGCAGTATTTT.

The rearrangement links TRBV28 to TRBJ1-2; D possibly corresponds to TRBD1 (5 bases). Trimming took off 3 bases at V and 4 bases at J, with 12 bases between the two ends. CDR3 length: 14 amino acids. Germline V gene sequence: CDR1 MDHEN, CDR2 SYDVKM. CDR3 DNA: TGTGCCAGCAGTTTGATCCAGGGCGGCTATGGCTACACCTTC. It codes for CASSLIQGGYGYTF.

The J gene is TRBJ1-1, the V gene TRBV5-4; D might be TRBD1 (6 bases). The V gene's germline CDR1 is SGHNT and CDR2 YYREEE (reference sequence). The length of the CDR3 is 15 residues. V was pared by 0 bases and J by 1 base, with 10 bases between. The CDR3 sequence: CASSLAGGQNTEAFF. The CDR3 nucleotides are TGTGCCAGCAGCTTGGCCGGGGGGCAGAACACTGAAGCTTTCTTT. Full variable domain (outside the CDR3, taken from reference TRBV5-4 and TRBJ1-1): ETGVTQSPTHLIKTRGQQVTLRCSSQSGHNTVSWYQQALGQGPQFIFQYYREEENGRGNFPPRFSGLQFPNYSSELNVNALELDDSALYLCASSLAGGQNTEAFFGQGTRLTVV.